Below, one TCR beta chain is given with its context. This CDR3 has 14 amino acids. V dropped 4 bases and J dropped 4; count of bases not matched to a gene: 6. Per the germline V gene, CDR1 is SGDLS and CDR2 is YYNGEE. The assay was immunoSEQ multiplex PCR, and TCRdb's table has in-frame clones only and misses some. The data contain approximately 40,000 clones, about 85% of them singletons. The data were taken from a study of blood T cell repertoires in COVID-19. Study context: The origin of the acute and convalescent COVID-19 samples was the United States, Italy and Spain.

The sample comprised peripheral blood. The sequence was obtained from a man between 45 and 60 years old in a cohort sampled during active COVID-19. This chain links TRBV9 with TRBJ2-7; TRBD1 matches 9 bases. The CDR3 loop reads CASSFGTGRYEQYF. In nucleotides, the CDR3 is TGTGCCAGCAGCTTCGGGACAGGGAGGTACGAGCAGTACTTC.